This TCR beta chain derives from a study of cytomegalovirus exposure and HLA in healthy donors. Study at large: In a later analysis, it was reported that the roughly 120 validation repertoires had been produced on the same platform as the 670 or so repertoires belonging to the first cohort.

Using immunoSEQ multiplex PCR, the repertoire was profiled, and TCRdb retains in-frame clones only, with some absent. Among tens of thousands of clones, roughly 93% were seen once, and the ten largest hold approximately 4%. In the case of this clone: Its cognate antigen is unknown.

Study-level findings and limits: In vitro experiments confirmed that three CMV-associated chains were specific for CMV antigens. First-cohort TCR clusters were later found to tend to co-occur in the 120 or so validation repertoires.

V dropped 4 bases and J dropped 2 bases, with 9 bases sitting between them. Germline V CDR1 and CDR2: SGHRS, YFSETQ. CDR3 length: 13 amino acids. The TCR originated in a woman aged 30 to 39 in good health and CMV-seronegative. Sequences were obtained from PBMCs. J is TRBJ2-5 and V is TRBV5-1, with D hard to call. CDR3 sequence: CASSTGSQETQYF. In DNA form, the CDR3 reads TGCGCCAGCAGCACCGGGTCGCAAGAGACCCAGTACTTC. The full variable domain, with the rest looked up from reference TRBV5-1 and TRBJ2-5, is KAGVTQTPRYLIKTRGQQVTLSCSPISGHRSVSWYQQTPGQGLQFLFEYFSETQRNKGNFPGRFSGRQFSNSRSEMNVSTLELGDSALYLCASSTGSQETQYFGPGTRLLVL.